The 15 T cell receptor beta chains listed next were all sequenced from one sample in a study of T cell changes during pregnancy in multiple sclerosis. Sequencing used immunoSEQ multiplex PCR; TCRdb keeps in-frame clones, though not all of them. The sample records around 130,000 clones, approximately 93% being singletons. Specimen: peripheral blood, collected before pregnancy. The receptors here all came from a female donor with multiple sclerosis, enrolled in a pregnancy study.

The chain combines TRBV6-6 with TRBJ1-5, with TRBD1 as a possible D gene (5 bases). Germline CDR1 MNHNY, CDR2 SVGAGI (reference sequence). This CDR3 has 14 amino acids. The V end lost 4 bases, the J end lost 7 bases, and 14 bases lay between the germline ends. The CDR3 region is CASSSRSGGQPQHF. The CDR3 DNA follows: TGTGCCAGCAGTTCCCGGTCGGGGGGACAGCCCCAGCATTTT.

CDR3 nucleotide sequence: TGTGCCAGCAGCTCCGACAGTGCTGTGGCCGGGGAGCTGTTTTTT. This gives the protein CASSSDSAVAGELFF. V is TRBV7-3 and J is TRBJ2-2, with D tentatively TRBD1 (5 bases). The CDR3 sequence is 15 residues long. Germline CDR1 SGHTA, CDR2 FQGTGA. The V end lost 4 bases, the J end lost 6 bases, and 15 bases lay between the germline ends.

The rearrangement joins TRBV7-9 to TRBJ2-3, with D tentatively TRBD2 (6 bases). Trimming stripped 1 base from V and 1 base from J, with 12 bases between. Germline assignment: CDR1 SEHNR and CDR2 FQNEAQ (reference sequence). The CDR3 consists of 16 residues. DNA for the CDR3: TGTGCCAGCAGCTTAGGGGCTAGCGATGGCACAGATACGCAGTATTTT. It yields the protein CASSLGASDGTDTQYF.

The chain carries TRBV6-5 and TRBJ2-2; D possibly corresponds to TRBD2 (5 bases). Germline V CDR1 and CDR2: MNHEY, SVGAGI. CDR3 length: 13 residues. V lost 4 bases and J 6 bases, leaving 9 bases between the germline ends. Here the CDR3 reads CASSWRVAGELFF. The CDR3 nucleotides are TGTGCCAGCAGTTGGCGGGTTGCCGGGGAGCTGTTTTTT.

This rearrangement joins TRBV5-6 to TRBJ2-5; 9 bases agree with TRBD2. Germline V gene lookup returns CDR1 SGHDT and CDR2 YYEEEE. This CDR3 region has 16 residues. The trim removed 0 bases at V and 3 bases at J, leaving 6 bases unmatched. CDR3 residues: CASSLGGGRAEETQYF. DNA for the CDR3: TGTGCCAGCAGCTTGGGGGGCGGGAGGGCTGAAGAGACCCAGTACTTC.

The J gene is TRBJ2-7, the V gene TRBV30, with D possibly being TRBD1 (5 bases). The germline gives CDR1 GTSNPN, CDR2 SVGIG (reference sequence). V gave up 4 bases and J gave up 3 bases, with 10 bases separating them. CDR3 length: 12 residues. The CDR3 nucleotides are TGTGCCTGGACTGAAGGGGACTACGAGCAGTACTTC. Protein: CAWTEGDYEQYF.

The V and J genes are TRBV10-3 and TRBJ1-1; D remains ambiguous. This CDR3 has 11 amino acids. Germline V lookup: CDR1 ENHRY, CDR2 SYGVKD. Here the CDR3 reads CASRGNTEAFF. The CDR3 nucleotides read TGTGCGTCGCGAGGTAACACTGAAGCTTTCTTT.

This chain connects TRBV7-9 to TRBJ1-3; no firm D call. The V end was cut by 11 bases, the J end by 0 bases, with 8 bases between. This CDR3 is 12 amino acids long. The germline V gene has CDR1 SEHNR and CDR2 FQNEAQ (reference sequence). The CDR3 DNA follows: TGTGCCGTCGGTTACTCTGGAAACACCATATATTTT. Protein: CAVGYSGNTIYF.

V gene TRBV7-6 combines with J gene TRBJ1-3; D ambiguous. Trimming removed 1 base from V and 8 bases from J, with 15 bases in between. The CDR3 is made up of 15 amino acids. The germline V gene encodes CDR1 SGHVS and CDR2 FNYEAQ. CDR3 in amino acids: CASSLGVPGSDTIYF. In DNA form, the CDR3 reads TGTGCCAGCAGCTTAGGTGTTCCAGGTTCTGACACCATATATTTT. Variable domain in full (rest from reference TRBV7-6 and TRBJ1-3): GAGVSQSPRYKVTKRGQDVALRCDPISGHVSLYWYRQALGQGPEFLTYFNYEAQQDKSGLPNDRFSAERPEGSISTLTIQRTEQRDSAMYRCASSLGVPGSDTIYFGEGSWLTVV.

The rearrangement uses TRBV5-1 and TRBJ1-1; D perhaps matches TRBD1 (5 bases). The V end was cut by 3 bases, the J end by 1 base, with 13 bases between. CDR1 SGHRS and CDR2 YFSETQ come from the germline V gene. CDR3 length: 15 amino acids. The CDR3 coding sequence is TGCGCCAGCAGCTCCCAACTTGACAGGAACACTGAAGCTTTCTTT. It codes for CASSSQLDRNTEAFF.

This clone showed up just a few times. The rearrangement links TRBV4-1 to TRBJ1-1, with D unclear. Germline V gives CDR1 MGHRA, CDR2 YSYEKL. The CDR3 length is 16 residues. V was clipped by 3 bases and J by 0 bases, with 14 bases between them. DNA of the CDR3: TGCGCCAGCAGCCATTATTCCGGGGTCCTGAACACTGAAGCTTTCTTT. It codes for CASSHYSGVLNTEAFF.

The rearrangement uses TRBV9 and TRBJ2-1; 10 nucleotides line up with TRBD2. The germline gives CDR1 SGDLS, CDR2 YYNGEE. The CDR3 has 14 residues. V trimming: 2 bases; J trimming: 5 bases; junction bases outside the gene matches: 1. The CDR3 bases are TGTGCCAGCAGCGTCGGACTAGCGGACAATGAGCAGTTCTTC. This encodes CASSVGLADNEQFF.

This chain links TRBV9 with TRBJ2-3; perhaps TRBD2 as D (6 bases). This CDR3 is built from 17 residues. Germline V gene sequence: CDR1 SGDLS, CDR2 YYNGEE. V lost 0 bases and J 2 bases, leaving 16 bases between the germline ends. CDR3 region: CASSVDVGRGITDTQYF. The CDR3 nucleotides read TGTGCCAGCAGCGTAGATGTTGGGCGGGGCATCACAGATACGCAGTATTTT.

For this clone: Other nucleotide sequences in the sample specify the same CDR3. The V gene is TRBV30, the J gene TRBJ1-1; 10 nucleotides match TRBD1. The CDR3 consists of 13 residues. The V gene's germline CDR1 is GTSNPN and CDR2 SVGIG (reference sequence). With V trimmed by 3 bases and J by 5 bases, 3 bases remained unmatched. The CDR3: CAWRTGGLTEAFF. CDR3 coding DNA: TGTGCCTGGAGGACAGGGGGCTTGACTGAAGCTTTCTTT.

This sequence joins TRBV19 and TRBJ1-3; D is possibly TRBD1 (6 bases). This CDR3 has 14 amino acids. Germline V gives CDR1 LNHDA, CDR2 SQIVND (reference sequence). Trimming removed 9 bases at V and 2 bases at J, with 14 bases between. The CDR3 coding sequence is TGTGCCAGCCGTACCCGGACAGCTGGAAACACCATATATTTT. This codes for CASRTRTAGNTIYF. Together with reference TRBV19 and TRBJ1-3, the CDR3 gives the full variable domain: DGGITQSPKYLFRKEGQNVTLSCEQNLNHDAMYWYRQDPGQGLRLIYYSQIVNDFQKGDIAEGYSVSREKKESFPLTVTSAQKNPTAFYLCASRTRTAGNTIYFGEGSWLTVV.